The subject of this entry is one T cell receptor beta chain. The sample is drawn from a study of identical twins. The V segment lost 0 bases and the J segment 3 bases; nucleotides outside the gene matches: 6. The CDR3 extends over 16 amino acids. Germline lookup yields CDR1 SGDLS and CDR2 YYNGEE. One entry per CDR3 protein, called by TCRdb with MiXCR from the 5' RACE reads. The repertoire holds hundreds of thousands of distinct CDR3 sequences, with about 12% as singletons. This sample was also put to use in a study of yellow fever vaccine responses in identical twins.

The clonotype originates from a woman aged 18-29 years in good health. The V gene is TRBV9, the J gene TRBJ2-7; 10 nucleotides agree with TRBD2. Sequences were obtained from CD8+ T cells sorted from blood. DNA of the CDR3: TGTGCCAGCAGCGTAGGTGCACTAGCGGGGAACTACGAGCAGTACTTC. As protein: CASSVGALAGNYEQYF. The entire variable domain, with the rest obtained from reference TRBV9 and TRBJ2-7, is as follows: DSGVTQTPKHLITATGQRVTLRCSPRSGDLSVYWYQQSLDQGLQFLIQYYNGEERAKGNILERFSAQQFPDLHSELNLSSLELGDSALYFCASSVGALAGNYEQYFGPGTRLTVT.